This TCR beta chain was documented in a study of blood T cell repertoires in COVID-19. Study overall: The United States, Italy and Spain provided the acute and convalescent COVID-19 samples.

How the authors handled the data: Amplification from reference gene primers served as the basis for estimated nucleated cell counts. This table comes from immunoSEQ multiplex PCR, and its TCRdb copy is limited to in-frame clones, with some not included. Clone size and V and J calls were adopted from that table, with D and trimming inferred from the DNA. The table has about 200,000 clones, less than 90% seen once. The germline V gene encodes CDR1 MNHEY and CDR2 SVGAGI. The CDR3 consists of 15 residues. The junction had 6 bases not matched to a gene; V was cut back by 2 bases and J by 6 bases. The chain has TRBV6-5 and TRBJ2-2, with 7 bases lining up with TRBD2. This sequence originates from a middle-aged man with active or convalescent COVID-19. Sequenced input: peripheral blood. CDR3 sequence: CASSYASGTPGELFF. The DNA of the CDR3 is TGTGCCAGCAGTTACGCAAGCGGGACGCCCGGGGAGCTGTTTTTT.